The 29 T cell receptor beta chains reported below all come from one sample, sequenced in a study of Graves' ophthalmopathy and Graves' hyperthyroidism. Using RNA transcripts, the TCR beta CDR3 regions were amplified. RT-PCR with HTBI primers came first, then second-round multiplex PCR. Each CDR3 protein is one row after TCRdb ran MiXCR on the multiplex PCR reads. Among roughly 300,000 distinct CDR3 sequences listed, roughly 15% were seen once. The material sequenced was peripheral blood. The receptors originated from an adult man with Graves' ophthalmopathy.

This clonotype was counted many times. The J gene is TRBJ2-5, the V gene TRBV25-1; 8 bases are a match to TRBD1. Trimming took 3 bases from V and 4 from J; bases not matched to a gene: 16. CDR3 size: 18 residues. Germline values: CDR1 MGHDK, CDR2 SYGVNS. CDR3 amino acids: CASSDPGFRVRGRETQYF. Written as DNA, the CDR3 is TGTGCCAGCAGTGATCCGGGGTTTCGGGTCAGGGGGCGAGAGACCCAGTACTTC. The full variable domain, with the rest looked up from reference TRBV25-1 and TRBJ2-5, is EADIYQTPRYLVIGTGKKITLECSQTMGHDKMYWYQQDPGMELHLIHYSYGVNSTEKGDLSSESTVSRIRTEHFPLTLESARPSHTSQYLCASSDPGFRVRGRETQYFGPGTRLLVL.

This clonotype was found many times. The chain carries TRBV2 and TRBJ2-5; D might be TRBD2 (6 bases). The V and J ends lost 6 bases and 5 bases respectively, with 13 bases between them. CDR3 length equals 13 residues. The germline CDR1 and CDR2 sequences are SNHLY and FYNNEI. Written as DNA, the CDR3 is TGTGCCAGCAGAGGGACTGGGAGGGAGACCCAGTACTTC. Translated: CASRGTGRETQYF.

This clonotype was detected many times. This may be a read error: a much more frequent sequence differs by one nucleotide. This sequence joins TRBV12-3 or TRBV12-4 and TRBJ1-5; D may be TRBD1 (5 bases). With 0 bases removed from V and 9 bases from J, the gap between germline ends came to 18 bases. There are 16 residues in the CDR3. The CDR3 sequence is CASSLAVRRGVRPQHF. CDR3 in DNA: TGTGCCAGCAGTTTAGCCGTACGGCGGGGCGTTCGGCCCCAGCATTTT.

This clonotype was counted ten times or more. V and J are TRBV4-3 and TRBJ1-5; D is uncertain. This CDR3 is built from 14 residues. V shed 6 bases and J shed 1 base, with 10 bases lying between them. CDR1 LGHNA and CDR2 YSLEER come from the germline V gene. This CDR3 is CASSVDISNQPQHF. CDR3 bases: TGCGCCAGCAGTGTCGATATAAGCAATCAGCCCCAGCATTTT.

This clonotype was found many times. The rearrangement uses TRBV6-2 or TRBV6-3 and TRBJ2-7; unclear D gene. Germline lookup yields CDR1 MNHEY and CDR2 SVGEGT. This CDR3 spans 12 amino acids. V gave up 6 bases and J gave up 6 bases, with 12 bases separating them. CDR3 bases: TGTGCCAGCAGAAACCGTCCTCTCGAGCAGTACTTC. This encodes CASRNRPLEQYF.

This clonotype has ten or more counts. The rearrangement uses TRBV20-1 and TRBJ2-2; D possibly corresponds to TRBD2 (7 bases). The CDR3 is 14 amino acids. Deletions cut 5 bases from V and 0 bases from J, with 10 bases between. From germline, CDR1 is DFQATT and CDR2 SNEGSKA (reference sequence). Here the CDR3 reads CSAGGGPNTGELFF. The CDR3 coding sequence is TGCAGTGCTGGGGGGGGCCCGAACACCGGGGAGCTGTTTTTT.

This chain connects TRBV27 to TRBJ2-7; 7 bases match TRBD2. Germline assignment: CDR1 MNHEY and CDR2 SMNVEV (reference sequence). The CDR3 contains 17 residues. V lost 1 base, J lost 6 bases, and 15 bases stayed unmatched. This CDR3 is CASSLLIGGGPFGEQYF. CDR3 nucleotides: TGTGCCAGCAGTTTATTGATTGGGGGAGGGCCCTTCGGCGAGCAGTACTTC.

This clonotype occurred many times. The V gene is TRBV6-2 or TRBV6-3, the J gene TRBJ1-5; TRBD1 is a possible D gene (6 bases). The germline V and J ends were trimmed by 6 bases and 9 bases, with 21 bases remaining between them. Germline CDR1 and CDR2: MNHEY and SVGEGT. The CDR3 length is 15 residues. The CDR3 here is CASRDGLGGHGPQHF. CDR3 in DNA: TGTGCCAGCAGGGACGGTCTTGGGGGGCATGGGCCCCAGCATTTT.

This chain joins TRBV7-2 and TRBJ2-7; D gene unclear. The ends were cut back, 5 bases at V and 2 bases at J, with 10 bases in the middle. CDR1 and CDR2 from the germline V gene are SGHTA and FQGNSA. This CDR3 has 13 residues. DNA of the CDR3: TGTGCCAGCAGCCGTGGGGAAACCTACGAGCAGTACTTC. Amino acid sequence: CASSRGETYEQYF. The variable domain in full, completed from reference TRBV7-2 and TRBJ2-7, reads GAGVSQSPSNKVTEKGKDVELRCDPISGHTALYWYRQSLGQGLEFLIYFQGNSAPDKSGLPSDRFSAERTGGSVSTLTIQRTQQEDSAVYLCASSRGETYEQYFGPGTRLTVT.

At least ten counts were recorded for this clonotype. The chain combines TRBV13 with TRBJ1-2, with TRBD1 matching 8 bases. The V gene end was trimmed by 4 bases and the J gene end by 7 bases; junction bases not matched to a gene: 8. Germline CDR1 and CDR2: PRHDT and FYEKMQ (reference sequence). The CDR3 runs 14 residues. For the CDR3, the DNA is TGTGCCAGCAGCTACCCAGGGGGCGAAATTGGCTACACCTTC. Amino acid sequence: CASSYPGGEIGYTF.

The table lists this clonotype with many counts. The chain employs TRBV30 and TRBJ2-5, with D hard to call. V dropped 2 bases and J dropped 7 bases, with 17 bases sitting between them. Per the germline V gene, CDR1 is GTSNPN and CDR2 is SVGIG (reference sequence). The CDR3 spans 14 residues. The CDR3 protein is CAWSRSGPPLTQYF. CDR3 sequence (DNA): TGTGCCTGGAGTCGTTCAGGACCCCCTTTGACCCAGTACTTC.

Ten or more counts support this clonotype. The gene calls are TRBV7-2 and TRBJ2-7; 7 bases agree with TRBD1. The ends lost 0 bases at V and 2 bases at J; junction bases unmatched: 10. CDR3 size: 17 residues. The germline gives CDR1 SGHTA, CDR2 FQGNSA. The CDR3 region is CASSLAGWGQRTYEQYF. The DNA of the CDR3 is TGTGCCAGCAGCTTAGCTGGTTGGGGACAGCGCACCTACGAGCAGTACTTC.

This chain links TRBV7-2 with TRBJ1-6; weak D call: TRBD1 (5 bases). V gave up 5 bases and J gave up 10 bases, with 12 bases separating them. Germline assignment: CDR1 SGHTA and CDR2 FQGNSA. The CDR3 runs 13 residues. The CDR3: CASSQTGVSPLHF. The CDR3 DNA is TGTGCCAGCAGCCAAACGGGGGTGTCACCCCTCCACTTT.

This clonotype was counted ten times or more. J is TRBJ1-1 and V is TRBV20-1, with a weak D call TRBD1 (6 bases). Germline values: CDR1 DFQATT, CDR2 SNEGSKA (reference sequence). Between the trimmed V and J ends, which lost 7 bases and 3 bases, there was a span of 12 bases. The CDR3 spans 12 residues. CDR3 amino acids: CSVQGLDTEAFF. In nucleotides, the CDR3 is TGCAGTGTACAGGGTTTGGACACTGAAGCTTTCTTT.

This clonotype was observed once. The chain carries TRBV7-6 and TRBJ2-5; 8 nucleotides align to TRBD1. The germline V gene has CDR1 SGHVS and CDR2 FNYEAQ. V shed 3 bases and J 4 bases; nucleotides not matched to a gene: 10. The CDR3 covers 16 residues. The CDR3 is CASSFMGGQGTETQYF. CDR3 coding DNA: TGTGCCAGCAGCTTCATGGGTGGACAGGGAACAGAGACCCAGTACTTC.

This clonotype was picked up a small number of times. The chain recombines TRBV13 with TRBJ1-2; D remains ambiguous. The CDR3 contains 14 residues. Germline V gene data show CDR1 as PRHDT and CDR2 as FYEKMQ (reference sequence). V lost 1 base and J 7 bases, leaving 13 bases between the germline ends. CDR3 sequence reads: CASSLVTLVGGYTF. The CDR3 DNA follows: TGTGCCAGCAGCTTAGTGACACTCGTCGGTGGCTACACCTTC.

Many counts were recorded for this clonotype. The V and J genes are TRBV30 and TRBJ1-3, with 7 bases fitting TRBD1. Germline V CDR1 and CDR2: GTSNPN, SVGIG (reference sequence). CDR3 length: 12 amino acids. The CDR3, as DNA: TGTGCAACAGGGGATTATGGAAACACCATATATTTT. As protein: CATGDYGNTIYF. The entire variable domain, with the rest obtained from reference TRBV30 and TRBJ1-3, is as follows: SQTIHQWPATLVQPVGSPLSLECTVEGTSNPNLYWYRQAAGRGLQLLFYSVGIGQISSEVPQNLSASRPQDRQFILSSKKLLLSDSGFYLCATGDYGNTIYFGEGSWLTVV.

J is TRBJ2-5 and V is TRBV5-1, with 14 bases matching TRBD2. CDR3 size: 16 residues. Trimming cost V 4 bases and J 3 bases; bases outside gene matches: 5. Germline-derived CDR1 and CDR2 are SGHRS and YFSETQ. Here the CDR3 DNA reads TGCGCCAGCAGCAGGGGACTAGCGGGAGCTGAAGAGACCCAGTACTTC. Its protein is CASSRGLAGAEETQYF. The entire variable domain, with the rest obtained from reference TRBV5-1 and TRBJ2-5, is as follows: KAGVTQTPRYLIKTRGQQVTLSCSPISGHRSVSWYQQTPGQGLQFLFEYFSETQRNKGNFPGRFSGRQFSNSRSEMNVSTLELGDSALYLCASSRGLAGAEETQYFGPGTRLLVL.

This clonotype was picked up many times. The CDR3 nucleotides are TGTGCCAGCAGCCCAGACAGGGGACGAACCTACGAGCAGTACTTC. Its translation is CASSPDRGRTYEQYF. The genes are TRBV7-2 and TRBJ2-7; 8 nucleotides line up with TRBD1. V trimming: 5 bases; J trimming: 2 bases; junction bases outside the gene matches: 8. The germline V gene has CDR1 SGHTA and CDR2 FQGNSA. The CDR3 runs 15 residues.

This clonotype has a count of ten or more. The chain is built from TRBV28 and TRBJ2-7, with TRBD1 matching over 7 bases. J gave up 3 bases and V 2 bases, and 4 bases lay outside the gene matches. CDR1 and CDR2 from the germline V gene are MDHEN and SYDVKM. The CDR3 length is 14 residues. This CDR3 is CASSLGQAHYEQYF. The CDR3 DNA follows: TGTGCCAGCAGTTTAGGACAGGCCCACTACGAGCAGTACTTC.

This clonotype has at least ten counts. The chain links TRBV19 to TRBJ1-1; possible D gene TRBD1, 5 bases. The germline V gene has CDR1 LNHDA and CDR2 SQIVND (reference sequence). The CDR3 covers 16 residues. V shed 5 bases and J shed 2 bases, with 18 bases lying between them. The CDR3: CASSPLSGAGNTEAFF. Written as DNA, the CDR3 is TGTGCCAGTAGTCCTCTGTCCGGGGCGGGTAACACTGAAGCTTTCTTT.

The chain links TRBV7-2 to TRBJ2-5; 7 bases are a match to TRBD1. This CDR3 has 15 amino acids. The trim removed 3 bases at V and 5 bases at J, leaving 9 bases unmatched. The germline V gene has CDR1 SGHTA and CDR2 FQGNSA. The DNA of the CDR3 is TGTGCCAGCAGCTTTTTGGGACAGCAGAGCGAGACCCAGTACTTC. Its translation is CASSFLGQQSETQYF.

The sample holds many counts of this clonotype. V and J are TRBV4-1 and TRBJ2-5; perhaps D is TRBD1 or TRBD2 (5 bases each). The CDR3 is made up of 15 amino acids. Trimming stripped 0 bases from V and 5 bases from J, with 13 bases between. CDR1 MGHRA and CDR2 YSYEKL come from the germline V gene. In DNA form, the CDR3 reads TGCGCCAGCAGCCAAGATCGCACAGGCGGGGAGACCCAGTACTTC. Encoded protein: CASSQDRTGGETQYF.

As concerns this clonotype: At one end the junction does not follow the germline gene, possibly because of a read error. The gene calls are TRBV6-1 and TRBJ1-2; possibly TRBD1 for D (5 bases). The CDR3 consists of 14 residues. From germline, CDR1 is MNHNS and CDR2 SASEGT. CDR3: CATSRAAPFYGYSF. In DNA form, the CDR3 reads TGTGCCACGTCCAGGGCGGCCCCCTTCTATGGCTACAGCTTC.

This clonotype has just a few counts. The junction differs from germline at one of its ends, possibly a read error. The chain combines TRBV6-1 with TRBJ1-5, with a weak D call TRBD1 (5 bases). Looked up from germline, CDR1 is MNHNS and CDR2 is SASEGT. The CDR3 length is 15 residues. In DNA, the CDR3 is TGTGCCAGCAGTCAGGACATGGTGGGAAATCAGCCCCAGCCTTTT. Its translation: CASSQDMVGNQPQPF.

In the case of this clonotype: It is likely a read error, because the conserved phenylalanine at the end of the CDR3 is missing. The chain is built from TRBV30 and TRBJ1-1; no clear D. The V gene lost 3 bases and the J gene lost 1 base, with 21 bases spanning the gap. Germline V gene data show CDR1 as GTSNPN and CDR2 as SVGIG (reference sequence). CDR3 length: 17 amino acids. The CDR3 loop is CAWSVKWRREGNTEAFS. CDR3 DNA sequence: TGTGCCTGGAGCGTAAAGTGGAGACGGGAGGGGAACACTGAAGCTTTCTCT.

This clonotype came up many times. The chain is built from TRBV4-3 and TRBJ2-5; 9 positions agree with TRBD1. The V gene's germline CDR1 is LGHNA and CDR2 YSLEER. This CDR3 is built from 15 residues. The trim removed 3 bases at V and 6 bases at J, leaving 8 bases unmatched. The CDR3 region is CASSHDGQGYQTQYF. CDR3 DNA: TGCGCCAGCAGCCACGACGGACAGGGGTACCAGACCCAGTACTTC.

This clonotype was seen repeatedly, ten times or more. The rearrangement links TRBV5-1 to TRBJ2-7; D perhaps matches TRBD2 (6 bases). The CDR3 contains 12 residues. Germline CDR1 and CDR2: SGHRS and YFSETQ. V lost 2 bases and J lost 6, with 9 bases in between. The DNA for the CDR3 is TGCGCCAGCAGCTTTTTCGGGGGCGAGCAGTACTTC. It yields the protein CASSFFGGEQYF. Combining the CDR3 with reference TRBV5-1 and TRBJ2-7 gives the whole variable domain KAGVTQTPRYLIKTRGQQVTLSCSPISGHRSVSWYQQTPGQGLQFLFEYFSETQRNKGNFPGRFSGRQFSNSRSEMNVSTLELGDSALYLCASSFFGGEQYFGPGTRLTVT.

The table lists this clonotype with many counts. The gene calls are TRBV29-1 and TRBJ2-5; 8 bases are shared with TRBD2. The length of the CDR3 is 11 residues. CDR1 and CDR2 (germline): SQVTM, ANQGSEA. Losses at the gene ends were 6 bases for V and 5 bases for J; bases not matched to a gene: 2. The CDR3 region is CSVERGETQYF. DNA of the CDR3: TGCAGCGTAGAGCGGGGGGAGACCCAGTACTTC.